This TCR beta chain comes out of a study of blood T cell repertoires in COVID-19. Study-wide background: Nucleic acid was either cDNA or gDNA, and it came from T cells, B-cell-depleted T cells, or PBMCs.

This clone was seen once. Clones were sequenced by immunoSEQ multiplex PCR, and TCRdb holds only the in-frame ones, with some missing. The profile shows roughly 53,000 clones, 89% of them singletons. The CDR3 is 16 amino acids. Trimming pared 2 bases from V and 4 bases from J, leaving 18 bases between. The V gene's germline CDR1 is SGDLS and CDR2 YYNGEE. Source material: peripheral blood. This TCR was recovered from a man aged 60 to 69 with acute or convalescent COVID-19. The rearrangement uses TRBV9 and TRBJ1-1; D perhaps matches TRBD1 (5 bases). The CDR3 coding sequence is TGTGCCAGCAGCGTTTGGGCAGGGAAAGGAATCACTGAAGCTTTCTTT. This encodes CASSVWAGKGITEAFF.